This TCR beta chain was observed in a study of blood T cell repertoires in COVID-19 (dated by TCRdb to the early 2020s). Describing the broader study: The collaborator samples originated in the United States, Italy and Spain and spanned the acute and convalescent phases of COVID-19. The samples were drawn from the first 160 participants of the ongoing ImmuneRACE study and from 1,254 subjects provided by 6 global collaborators. The repertoires were released in a freely available public database intended as a resource for research on the immune response to SARS-CoV-2. The prospective study material was composed of cDNA or gDNA derived from T cells, B-cell-depleted T cells, or PBMCs. Where available, HLA class I and class II types were taken from metadata supplied by the sample provider and were not determined by assay-based typing. The dataset comprised deeply sampled blood TCRbeta repertoires from subjects exposed to, actively infected with, or recovered from COVID-19. Sample metadata almost always included a de-identified subject ID, COVID-19 status, age in years and sex. Overall study outcomes, separate from this receptor: How much clinical and demographic metadata was included differed by source and by participant, and the metadata was provided uncurated.

A second Seattle source provided samples from volunteer blood donors who had recovered from COVID-19. Each collaborating institution followed its own protocols to collect whole blood in K2EDTA tubes. For TCRbeta analysis, collaborators shipped samples as frozen whole blood, isolated PBMCs, or DNA extracted from either of those sample types. Counted from cysteine to phenylalanine, this CDR3 has 15 amino acids. Only CDR3 DNA remains: 45 bases, in frame from the first base. V lost 4 bases and J lost 1 base, and the count of bases not matched to a germline gene is 7. Sequences SGHKS (CDR1) and YYEKEE (CDR2) are obtained from the germline V gene (reference sequence). A word on this clone: Its antigen has not been determined. Base qualities are not recorded, but no much larger clone differs from it by a single base.

The immunoSEQ Assay, a bias-controlled multiplex PCR, was used to amplify TCRbeta CDR3 regions from genomic DNA. As for how the authors treated the data: The number of nucleated cells in each sample was estimated by amplification of reference gene primers within the assay. To quantify the absolute abundance of each unique TCRbeta CDR3 rearrangement, sequence reads were collapsed and filtered. Productive Simpson clonality was computed per sample as the square root of Simpson's diversity index over productive rearrangements. The clones in this table, taken by TCRdb from immuneACCESS, are in-frame only. Not every clone is retained; where verified, under half of the shortfall comes from an unresolved V gene, and the cause of the rest is unknown. Clone size and the V and J calls come from that table; the DNA yielded D and trimming. This sample comprises approximately 200,000 clones, roughly 84% of them detected only once. The top ten clonotypes cover more than 2.5% of the sample.

This TCR was sampled from a woman aged 25-40 years who had recovered from COVID-19. The rearranged segments are TRBV5-5 and TRBJ2-7, and 8 junctional nucleotides match TRBD1. Sequenced: peripheral blood. The bases are TGTGCCAGCAGCGACGGGACAGGAACGTCCTACGAGCAGTACTTC. It translates to CASSDGTGTSYEQYF.